This T cell receptor (beta chain) was sequenced during a study of blood T cell repertoires in COVID-19. Germline assignment: CDR1 DFQATT and CDR2 SNEGSKA (reference sequence). The ends lost 3 bases at V and 3 bases at J; junction bases unmatched: 13. This CDR3 is 16 amino acids long. TCRdb's copy holds only in-frame clones and misses some; the assay was immunoSEQ multiplex PCR. The sample lists roughly 200,000 clones, 80% to 85% occurring once. This chain connects TRBV20-1 to TRBJ1-2; the match to TRBD1 covers 7 bases. This TCR was sampled from a woman aged 40 to 50 with COVID-19, enrolled during active disease. The sample taken for sequencing was peripheral blood. DNA of the CDR3: TGCAGTGCTAGTACGCTCAGGGGGAACACGGACTATGGCTACACCTTC. Translation: CSASTLRGNTDYGYTF.